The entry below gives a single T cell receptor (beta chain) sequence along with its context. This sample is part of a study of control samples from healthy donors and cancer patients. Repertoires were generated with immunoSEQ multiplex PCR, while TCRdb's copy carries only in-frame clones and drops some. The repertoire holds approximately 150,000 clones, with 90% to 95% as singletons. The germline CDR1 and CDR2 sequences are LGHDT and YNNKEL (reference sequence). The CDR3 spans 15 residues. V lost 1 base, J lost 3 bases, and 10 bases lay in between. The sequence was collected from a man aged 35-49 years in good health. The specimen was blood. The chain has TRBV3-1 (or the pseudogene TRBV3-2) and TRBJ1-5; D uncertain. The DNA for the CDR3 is TGTGCCAGCAGCCAAGCGGCCGGCCTCAATCAGCCCCAGCATTTT. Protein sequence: CASSQAAGLNQPQHF.